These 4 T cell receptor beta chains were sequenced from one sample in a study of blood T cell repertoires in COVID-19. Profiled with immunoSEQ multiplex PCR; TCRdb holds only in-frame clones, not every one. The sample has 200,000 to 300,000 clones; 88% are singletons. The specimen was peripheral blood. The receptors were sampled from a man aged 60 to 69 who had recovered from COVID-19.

The CDR3 DNA is TGTGCCAGCAGCGTAGCATCGAGACAGCGCACAGATACGCAGTATTTT. Its protein is CASSVASRQRTDTQYF. V and J are TRBV9 and TRBJ2-3, with D perhaps matching TRBD1 (5 bases). Looked up from germline, CDR1 is SGDLS and CDR2 is YYNGEE. Trimming removed 0 bases from V and 1 base from J, with 12 bases in between. The CDR3 covers 16 residues.

CDR3 amino acids: CASSQSPLLDRVVYNSPLHF. Here the CDR3 DNA reads TGTGCCAGCAGCCAATCACCGCTCCTGGACAGGGTAGTCTATAATTCACCCCTCCACTTT. The chain couples TRBV4-2 to TRBJ1-6, with 8 bases matching TRBD1. This CDR3 contains 20 residues. V lost 2 bases, J lost 3 bases, and 15 bases stayed unmatched. Germline CDR1 and CDR2: LGHNA and YNFKEQ.

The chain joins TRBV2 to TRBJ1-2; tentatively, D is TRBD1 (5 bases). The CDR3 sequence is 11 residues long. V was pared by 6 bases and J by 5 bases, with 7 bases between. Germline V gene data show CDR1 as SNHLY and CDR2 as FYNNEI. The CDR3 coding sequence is TGTGCCAGCAGCGCAGGGTATGGCTACACCTTC. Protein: CASSAGYGYTF.

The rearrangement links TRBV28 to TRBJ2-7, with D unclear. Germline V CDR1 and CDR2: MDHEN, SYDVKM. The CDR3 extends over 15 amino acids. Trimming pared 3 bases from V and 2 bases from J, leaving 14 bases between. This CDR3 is CASSFGTRLPYEQYF. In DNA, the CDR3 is TGTGCCAGCAGTTTCGGAACGAGACTCCCCTACGAGCAGTACTTC.